A single sample is the source of the 16 T cell receptor beta chains below, sequenced in a study of T cell responses to AZD1222 COVID-19 vaccine. The protocol was immunoSEQ multiplex PCR, while the TCRdb copy is restricted to in-frame clones and leaves out a portion. The sample has tens of thousands of clones; more than 75% are singletons. This material consisted of peripheral blood, taken on day 0 of AZD1222 vaccination. Receptors were obtained from an adult in good health.

This clone came up a few times. The chain employs TRBV4-2 and TRBJ2-1; 9 bases fit TRBD1. V shed 5 bases and J 6 bases; nucleotides not matched to a gene: 8. Germline V gives CDR1 LGHNA, CDR2 YNFKEQ. The CDR3 sequence is 15 residues long. The CDR3 DNA reads TGTGCCAGCAGCTCGCCGGGACAGGGAGGCAATGAGCAGTTCTTC. It codes for CASSSPGQGGNEQFF.

The chain links TRBV7-9 to TRBJ2-7; no definite D call. The V and J ends lost 1 base and 1 base respectively, with 8 bases between them. Germline-derived CDR1 and CDR2 are SEHNR and FQNEAQ (reference sequence). The CDR3 extends over 14 amino acids. The CDR3 spells CASSLDIKSYEQYF. The CDR3 DNA reads TGTGCCAGCAGCTTAGATATCAAGTCCTACGAGCAGTACTTC.

The gene calls are TRBV7-2 and TRBJ1-4; D is unclear. The CDR3 has 13 amino acids. Trimming shortened V by 1 base and J by 10 bases, and 10 bases separated the two germline ends. Germline assignment: CDR1 SGHTA and CDR2 FQGNSA. CDR3 coding DNA: TGTGCCAGCAGCTTAGTTGGCTACCCAAAACTGTTTTTT. It encodes CASSLVGYPKLFF.

V gene TRBV2 combines with J gene TRBJ1-2; no clear D gene. Trimming pared 2 bases from V and 3 bases from J, leaving 13 bases between. The CDR3 sequence is 15 residues long. Per germline, CDR1 SNHLY and CDR2 FYNNEI. The CDR3 loop is CASSERVGTDYGYTF. The CDR3 bases are TGTGCCAGCAGTGAAAGGGTGGGTACAGACTATGGCTACACCTTC.

This clone was picked up a small number of times. The chain combines TRBV6-2 or TRBV6-3 with TRBJ2-2, with 10 bases aligning to TRBD2. CDR1 MNHEY and CDR2 SVGEGT come from the germline V gene. This CDR3 is built from 17 residues. With V trimmed by 2 bases and J by 4 bases, 7 bases remained unmatched. The CDR3 sequence is CASSYTTSGVRTGELFF. DNA for the CDR3: TGTGCCAGCAGTTACACCACTAGCGGGGTGCGCACCGGGGAGCTGTTTTTT.

The V and J genes are TRBV6-5 and TRBJ1-6; D is perhaps TRBD1 (5 bases). With 9 bases removed from V and 6 bases from J, the gap between germline ends came to 12 bases. The CDR3 spans 13 residues. Germline V lookup: CDR1 MNHEY, CDR2 SVGAGI. CDR3 region: CASQRDLNSPLHF. The CDR3 DNA follows: TGTGCCAGTCAGAGGGACCTTAATTCACCCCTCCACTTT.

The J gene is TRBJ1-2, the V gene TRBV6-1; D gene unclear. The CDR3 runs 13 residues. Germline lookup yields CDR1 MNHNS and CDR2 SASEGT. V lost 2 bases and J 9 bases, leaving 13 bases between the germline ends. CDR3 nucleotide sequence: TGTGCCAGCAGTGAATTAGGGTCCTCTCGCTACACCTTC. Translating it yields CASSELGSSRYTF.

The chain uses TRBV27 and TRBJ1-6; a possible D gene is TRBD1 (6 bases). CDR3 size: 15 residues. In germline, CDR1 is MNHEY, CDR2 SMNVEV (reference sequence). V shed 6 bases and J shed 4 bases, with 13 bases lying between them. CDR3 sequence: CASRATGGYNSPLHF. In DNA, the CDR3 is TGTGCCAGCAGAGCGACAGGCGGGTATAATTCACCCCTCCACTTT.

This CDR3 is CASSWREGEAFF. The CDR3 nucleotides are TGTGCCAGCAGCTGGCGGGAGGGTGAAGCTTTCTTT. V is TRBV5-6 and J is TRBJ1-1, with D unclear. This CDR3 is 12 amino acids long. Trimming took off 3 bases at V and 7 bases at J, with 10 bases between the two ends. Germline CDR1 SGHDT, CDR2 YYEEEE.

The rearrangement uses TRBV27 and TRBJ2-6; D is uncertain. From germline, CDR1 is MNHEY and CDR2 SMNVEV (reference sequence). The CDR3 covers 13 residues. V lost 5 bases to trimming and J lost 4 bases, with 6 bases between them. The DNA of the CDR3 is TGTGCCAGCAGTGAATCGGGGGCCAACGTCCTGACTTTC. It encodes CASSESGANVLTF. The full variable domain, completed using reference TRBV27 and TRBJ2-6, is EAQVTQNPRYLITVTGKKLTVTCSQNMNHEYMSWYRQDPGLGLRQIYYSMNVEVTDKGDVPEGYKVSRKEKRNFPLILESPSPNQTSLYFCASSESGANVLTFGAGSRLTVL.

The chain uses TRBV27 and TRBJ2-6; possible D gene TRBD2, 5 bases. Per the germline V gene, CDR1 is MNHEY and CDR2 is SMNVEV (reference sequence). V lost 7 bases and J lost 0, with 19 bases in between. This CDR3 contains 18 residues. CDR3: CASTPTAAVVSGANVLTF. CDR3 sequence (DNA): TGTGCCAGCACACCGACGGCAGCGGTGGTCTCTGGGGCCAACGTCCTGACTTTC.

This sequence joins TRBV11-2 and TRBJ2-3; D is possibly TRBD1 or TRBD2 (5 bases each). Germline V gene sequence: CDR1 SGHAT, CDR2 FQNNGV. V gave up 5 bases and J gave up 0 bases, with 12 bases separating them. The CDR3 sequence is 15 residues long. CDR3 sequence: CASSPGPTSTDTQYF. The CDR3 nucleotides read TGTGCCAGCAGCCCGGGACCAACTAGCACAGATACGCAGTATTTT. The full variable domain, its missing parts supplied by reference TRBV11-2 and TRBJ2-3, is EAGVAQSPRYKIIEKRQSVAFWCNPISGHATLYWYQQILGQGPKLLIQFQNNGVVDDSQLPKDRFSAERLKGVDSTLKIQPAKLEDSAVYLCASSPGPTSTDTQYFGPGTRLTVL.

V usage is TRBV6-4 and J usage is TRBJ1-2; 12 bases are shared with TRBD1. CDR1 and CDR2 from the germline V gene are MRHNA and SNTAGT. The CDR3 is made up of 14 amino acids. The V segment lost 6 bases and the J segment 7 bases; nucleotides outside the gene matches: 6. CDR3 amino acids: CASREGQGAAGYTF. Written as DNA, the CDR3 is TGTGCCAGCAGGGAGGGACAGGGGGCCGCTGGCTACACCTTC.

This chain links TRBV5-6 with TRBJ2-7; D gene ambiguous. Germline V CDR1 and CDR2: SGHDT, YYEEEE. The ends were cut back, 0 bases at V and 7 bases at J, with 5 bases in the middle. This CDR3 has 11 amino acids. Written as DNA, the CDR3 is TGTGCCAGCAGCTTGGCCGGTGAGCAGTACTTC. Residues: CASSLAGEQYF.

This chain connects TRBV28 to TRBJ1-4, with 9 bases aligning to TRBD1. Germline CDR1 and CDR2: MDHEN and SYDVKM. The V segment lost 5 bases and the J segment 8 bases; nucleotides outside the gene matches: 9. This CDR3 spans 15 amino acids. CDR3 in DNA: TGTGCCAGCAGTCCCCCGGGACAGGGTAGCGAAAAACTGTTTTTT. It is translated as CASSPPGQGSEKLFF. The full variable domain, in which reference TRBV28 and TRBJ1-4 provide the parts outside the CDR3, is DVKVTQSSRYLVKRTGEKVFLECVQDMDHENMFWYRQDPGLGLRLIYFSYDVKMKEKGDIPEGYSVSREKKERFSLILESASTNQTSMYLCASSPPGQGSEKLFFGSGTQLSVL.

The rearrangement uses TRBV12-3 or TRBV12-4 and TRBJ2-5, with D tentatively TRBD1 or TRBD2 (5 bases each). The V and J ends lost 6 bases and 14 bases respectively, with 16 bases between them. CDR3 length: 11 amino acids. As DNA, the CDR3 is TGTGCCAGCAGCCCTGGGGGACGTGTATACTTC. Its translation is CASSPGGRVYF.